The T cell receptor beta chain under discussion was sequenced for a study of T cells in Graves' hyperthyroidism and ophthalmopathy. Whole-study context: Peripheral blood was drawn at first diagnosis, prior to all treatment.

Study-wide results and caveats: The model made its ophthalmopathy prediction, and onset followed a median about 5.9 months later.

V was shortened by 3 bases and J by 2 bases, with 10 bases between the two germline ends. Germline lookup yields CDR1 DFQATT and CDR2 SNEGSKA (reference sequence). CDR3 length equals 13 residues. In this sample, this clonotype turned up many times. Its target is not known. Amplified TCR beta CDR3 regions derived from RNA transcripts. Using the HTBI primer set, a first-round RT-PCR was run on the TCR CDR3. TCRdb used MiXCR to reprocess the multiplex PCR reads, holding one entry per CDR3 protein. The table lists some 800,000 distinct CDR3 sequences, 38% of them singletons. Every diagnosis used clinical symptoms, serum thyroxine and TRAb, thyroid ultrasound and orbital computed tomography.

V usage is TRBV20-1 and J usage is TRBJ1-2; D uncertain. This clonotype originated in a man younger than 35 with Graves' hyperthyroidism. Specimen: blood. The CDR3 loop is CSARSTENYGYTF. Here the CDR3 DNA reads TGCAGTGCTAGGTCGACTGAGAACTATGGCTACACCTTC.